This section outlines one TCR beta chain sequence together with its context. This record comes from a study of blood T cell repertoires in COVID-19. Study in general: Donors in Cohort 3 counted as recovered after two negative PCRs, clearance, or symptom resolution. In each case, the material was cDNA or gDNA derived from T cells, B-cell-depleted T cells, or PBMCs.

Enrollees, about 18 to 95 years old, lived in around 23 US areas. Cohort assignment relied on participant-reported clinical history. Data came from immunoSEQ multiplex PCR; TCRdb stores just in-frame clones and leaves some out. The sample yields about 400,000 clones, about 89% seen once. This CDR3 comprises 16 residues. Trimming took 5 bases from V and 3 from J; bases not matched to a gene: 9. CDR1 is MNHNY, CDR2 SVGAGI, per germline (reference sequence). Sequences were obtained from PBMCs or T cells enriched from blood (not recorded which). This chain uses TRBV6-6 with TRBJ1-2, with TRBD1 identical over 10 bases. The origin of this receptor is a man aged 35 to 55 in a cohort exposed to, infected with or recovered from COVID-19 (not recorded which). CDR3 DNA: TGTGCCAGCAGTCGATACATTGGACAGGGGGACTATGGCTACACCTTC. This sequence encodes CASSRYIGQGDYGYTF.